The rows below give T cell receptor beta chains drawn from one sample of a study of cytotoxic CD8 clonotypes in ibrutinib-treated CLL. TCRdb's table, derived via immunoSEQ multiplex PCR, lists solely in-frame clones and lacks some. The data show about 140,000 clones, around 84% seen once. The sequences come from PBMCs, collected after 36 months of ibrutinib treatment. The source is a human donor with chronic lymphocytic leukemia. CDR3s include the opening cysteine and the closing phenylalanine or tryptophan. Each record gives: J gene, V gene, clone size, D gene, CDR3 DNA, CDR3 protein. The D gene is left open where the match is weak. A clone size is listed for some rows: how often the clone was seen (once, few, many), or a class if it is expanded.

J: TRBJ2-3
V: TRBV5-1
size: once
D: NA
DNA: TGCGCCAGCAGCTTGGCGGGCCCCTGGGATACGCAGTATTTT
CDR3: CASSLAGPWDTQYF

J: TRBJ1-1
V: TRBV7-9
size: NA
D: NA
DNA: TGTGCCAGCAGCTTACTTCGGGGGGCTCTTAACACTGAAGCTTTCTTT
CDR3: CASSLLRGALNTEAFF

J: TRBJ2-7
V: TRBV18
size: NA
D: TRBD2
DNA: TGTGCCAGCTCACCCCAGCGGGAGGTCTTCGAGCAGTACTTC
CDR3: CASSPQREVFEQYF

J: TRBJ2-1
V: TRBV7-6
size: NA
D: NA
DNA: TGTGCCAGCAGCTTAAGCGGGGACAGAGTACAGTTCTTC
CDR3: CASSLSGDRVQFF

J: TRBJ2-1
V: TRBV18
size: NA
D: NA
DNA: TGTGCCAGCTCACCACCGTACAGCTATGAGCAGTTCTTC
CDR3: CASSPPYSYEQFF

J: TRBJ1-1
V: TRBV2
size: NA
D: NA
DNA: TGTGCCAGCAGTGACGGGGGGCCGAGGGCTGAAGCTTTCTTT
CDR3: CASSDGGPRAEAFF

J: TRBJ2-3
V: TRBV6-4
size: NA
D: NA
DNA: TGTGCCAGCAGTGACTCGGGCCACACAGATACGCAGTATTTT
CDR3: CASSDSGHTDTQYF

J: TRBJ2-3
V: TRBV2
size: NA
D: TRBD2
DNA: TGTGCCAGTGGGAGGGAGGGCGAGGGAGATACGCAGTATTTT
CDR3: CASGREGEGDTQYF

J: TRBJ2-1
V: TRBV7-3
size: few
D: NA
DNA: TGTGCCAGCAGCTGGGGAGGCGGGCACAATGAGCAGTTCTTC
CDR3: CASSWGGGHNEQFF

J: TRBJ1-6
V: TRBV7-4
size: NA
D: NA
DNA: TGTGCCAGCCATAGAGGTGGGGTAAGCTCCTATAATTCACCCCTCCACTTT
CDR3: CASHRGGVSSYNSPLHF

J: TRBJ1-1
V: TRBV11-3
size: few
D: NA
DNA: TGTGCCAGCAGCTTAGATCTGGGGGGGAAGGCTTTCTTT
CDR3: CASSLDLGGKAFF

J: TRBJ1-5
V: TRBV29-1
size: few
D: NA
DNA: TGCAGCGTTGGGTGGGGGGATCAGCCCCAGCATTTT
CDR3: CSVGWGDQPQHF

J: TRBJ1-5
V: TRBV4-1
size: NA
D: NA
DNA: TGCGCCAGCAGCCAAGATCATCCAGAAAATCAGCCCCAGCATTTT
CDR3: CASSQDHPENQPQHF

J: TRBJ2-5
V: TRBV11-3
size: NA
D: TRBD2
DNA: TGTGCCAGCAGCTTCCAACGGGGGGGGTCCACAGGTTCAGAGACCCAGTACTTC
CDR3: CASSFQRGGSTGSETQYF

J: TRBJ2-7
V: TRBV5-1
size: NA
D: TRBD1
DNA: TGCGCCAGCAGCTCACAACCGGGACAGGCGGCCCACGAGCAGTACTTC
CDR3: CASSSQPGQAAHEQYF

J: TRBJ2-1
V: TRBV5-1
size: once
D: NA
DNA: TGCGCCAGCAGCCGCAAGGAGTCTGGTGAGCAGTTCTTC
CDR3: CASSRKESGEQFF

J: TRBJ2-3
V: TRBV5-1
size: NA
D: TRBD1
DNA: TGCGCCAGCAGCTCGGGGACAGGCACAGATACGCAGTATTTT
CDR3: CASSSGTGTDTQYF

J: TRBJ2-7
V: TRBV25-1
size: few
D: NA
DNA: TGTGCCAGCAGTGGTGGCCCCTACGAGCAGTACTTC
CDR3: CASSGGPYEQYF

J: TRBJ2-3
V: TRBV19
size: NA
D: NA
DNA: TGTGCCAGTAGTATTGACGGGGTTGGTGGGGCAGATACGCAGTATTTT
CDR3: CASSIDGVGGADTQYF

J: TRBJ2-5
V: TRBV29-1
size: once
D: NA
DNA: TGCAGCGTTGAAGATTGGGTGCGGAGCCAAGAGACCCAGTACTTC
CDR3: CSVEDWVRSQETQYF

J: TRBJ2-3
V: TRBV5-1
size: NA
D: TRBD2
DNA: TGCGCCAGCAGCCCGAGTCAGCGGGGGGGGCCAGATACGCAGTATTTT
CDR3: CASSPSQRGGPDTQYF

J: TRBJ2-2
V: TRBV12-5
size: NA
D: NA
DNA: TGTGCTAGTGGTCCCAGGACGAAAACCGGGGAGCTGTTTTTT
CDR3: CASGPRTKTGELFF

J: TRBJ2-7
V: TRBV27
size: NA
D: NA
DNA: TGTGCCAGCAGCTTAAAAGGGGGGGGCTACGAGCAGTACTTC
CDR3: CASSLKGGGYEQYF

J: TRBJ2-7
V: TRBV9
size: NA
D: NA
DNA: TGTGCCAGCAGCGTTGCTAGCAACCACTACGAGCAGTACTTC
CDR3: CASSVASNHYEQYF

J: TRBJ2-1
V: TRBV27
size: NA
D: TRBD2
DNA: TGTGCCAGCTCACCACTAGCGGGGAATTACAATGAGCAGTTCTTC
CDR3: CASSPLAGNYNEQFF

J: TRBJ1-2
V: TRBV5-1
size: NA
D: TRBD1
DNA: TGCGCCAGCAGCCGGGACAGGGTGGGTGGCTACACCTTC
CDR3: CASSRDRVGGYTF

J: TRBJ1-5
V: TRBV10-3
size: NA
D: NA
DNA: TGTGCCATCAGTGAGTCGGGGGGCAATCAGCCCCAGCATTTT
CDR3: CAISESGGNQPQHF

J: TRBJ1-3
V: TRBV5-1
size: NA
D: NA
DNA: TGCGCCAGCAGCTCAAACCAACCTGGAAACACCATATATTTT
CDR3: CASSSNQPGNTIYF

J: TRBJ1-3
V: TRBV18
size: NA
D: TRBD1
DNA: TGTGCCAGCTCACCCCGGACAGGGGACACCTCTGGAAACACCATATATTTT
CDR3: CASSPRTGDTSGNTIYF

J: TRBJ2-3
V: TRBV6-1
size: NA
D: NA
DNA: TGTGCCAGCAGATTCGGGACGGGCCCGGGGACGCAGTATTTT
CDR3: CASRFGTGPGTQYF

J: TRBJ2-7
V: TRBV28
size: NA
D: NA
DNA: TGTGCCAGCAACCCAGGGGCGAAGGACGAGCAGTACTTC
CDR3: CASNPGAKDEQYF

J: TRBJ1-6
V: TRBV6-1
size: NA
D: NA
DNA: TGTGCCAGCAGTTTGGGAGATAATTCACCCCTCCACTTT
CDR3: CASSLGDNSPLHF

J: TRBJ1-2
V: TRBV6-6
size: NA
D: NA
DNA: TGTGCCAGCAGTTACATGCGGGCTAACTATGGCTACACCTTC
CDR3: CASSYMRANYGYTF

J: TRBJ1-3
V: TRBV6-1
size: NA
D: TRBD1
DNA: TGTGCCAGCAGTGCGGGACAGGGGGCCTACACCATATATTTT
CDR3: CASSAGQGAYTIYF

J: TRBJ1-1
V: TRBV5-1
size: few
D: NA
DNA: TGCGCCAGCAGCTCAGAGATGTTTACTGAAGCTTTCTTT
CDR3: CASSSEMFTEAFF

J: TRBJ2-2
V: TRBV4-1
size: NA
D: TRBD2
DNA: TGCGCCAGCAGCCACCTAACTAGCGGGGACGGGGAGCTGTTTTTT
CDR3: CASSHLTSGDGELFF

J: TRBJ2-5
V: TRBV6-9
size: NA
D: TRBD2
DNA: TGTGCCAGCAGTTATTTAGACGGACTAGCCAGAGGGGAGACCCAGTACTTC
CDR3: CASSYLDGLARGETQYF

J: TRBJ2-7
V: TRBV11-2
size: NA
D: NA
DNA: TGTGCCAGCAGCTTAGGACGCGGGACAGCCTCCTACGAGCAGTACTTC
CDR3: CASSLGRGTASYEQYF

J: TRBJ2-3
V: TRBV19
size: NA
D: TRBD2
DNA: TGTGCCAGTAAGACTAGCGTTGCAGATACGCAGTATTTT
CDR3: CASKTSVADTQYF

J: TRBJ2-7
V: TRBV19
size: few
D: TRBD1
DNA: TGTGCCAGTAGCCGCGACAGGGGGCGGTACGAGCAGTACTTC
CDR3: CASSRDRGRYEQYF

J: TRBJ2-1
V: TRBV9
size: NA
D: NA
DNA: TGTGCCAGCAGCCTCCAAAGCTCCTACAATGAGCAGTTCTTC
CDR3: CASSLQSSYNEQFF

J: TRBJ1-2
V: TRBV18
size: NA
D: TRBD1
DNA: TGTGCCAGCTCGCCTGGGACAGCCAACTATGGCTACACCTTC
CDR3: CASSPGTANYGYTF

J: TRBJ1-2
V: TRBV19
size: NA
D: NA
DNA: TGTGCCAGTAGTATTCGCCCCCGACCACTACATGCATATGGCTACACCTTC
CDR3: CASSIRPRPLHAYGYTF

J: TRBJ1-1
V: TRBV18
size: few
D: NA
DNA: TGTGCCAGCTCACCACGGCTAAGGGGGGACACTGAAGCTTTCTTT
CDR3: CASSPRLRGDTEAFF

J: TRBJ2-1
V: TRBV9
size: NA
D: TRBD2
DNA: TGTGCCAGCGGCGGGATGGCGGGAGCATTTTACAATGAGCAGTTCTTC
CDR3: CASGGMAGAFYNEQFF

J: TRBJ2-2
V: TRBV7-3
size: NA
D: TRBD2
DNA: TGTGCCAGCAGCTTAGCGGGAGGGAGAACCGGGGAGCTGTTTTTT
CDR3: CASSLAGGRTGELFF

J: TRBJ2-1
V: TRBV20-1
size: NA
D: NA
DNA: TGCAGTGCTACCATTACGGGGGAGCAGTTCTTC
CDR3: CSATITGEQFF

J: TRBJ2-1
V: TRBV5-1
size: NA
D: TRBD1
DNA: TGCGCCAGCAGCTTGTATTTCGGACAGGGAGTCCTCAATGAGCAGTTCTTC
CDR3: CASSLYFGQGVLNEQFF

J: TRBJ2-1
V: TRBV7-2
size: NA
D: NA
DNA: TGTGCCAGCAGCTCCCTAAGGTGGGGACCCACCTACAATGAGCAGTTCTTC
CDR3: CASSSLRWGPTYNEQFF

J: TRBJ2-5
V: TRBV5-4
size: NA
D: NA
DNA: TGTGCCAGCAGCTGGGCCCAGGGGGAGACCCAGTACTTC
CDR3: CASSWAQGETQYF

J: TRBJ2-2
V: TRBV5-4
size: NA
D: TRBD2
DNA: TGTGCCAGCAGCTTGGGCCCCCCTAGCGGGAGTAGGACCGGGGAGCTGTTTTTT
CDR3: CASSLGPPSGSRTGELFF

J: TRBJ1-2
V: TRBV10-3
size: NA
D: TRBD1
DNA: TGTGCCATCAGTGAAACCGGGACAGGGGACTCGGGTGGCTACACCTTC
CDR3: CAISETGTGDSGGYTF

J: TRBJ2-7
V: TRBV6-5
size: NA
D: NA
DNA: TGTGCCGCCGGGAGAGCCTACGAGCAGTACTTC
CDR3: CAAGRAYEQYF

J: TRBJ1-5
V: TRBV6-5
size: NA
D: NA
DNA: TGTGCCAGCAGTTCCCTCTCCCGGGGGTTCAATCAGCCCCAGCATTTT
CDR3: CASSSLSRGFNQPQHF

J: TRBJ1-4
V: TRBV28
size: once
D: TRBD1
DNA: TGTGCCAGCAGCACAACAGGGGGTCCTAATGAAAAACTGTTTTTT
CDR3: CASSTTGGPNEKLFF

J: TRBJ1-1
V: TRBV2
size: NA
D: NA
DNA: TGTGCCAGCAGCTTAGGGAAGGGTGTCGCTTTCTTT
CDR3: CASSLGKGVAFF

J: TRBJ2-3
V: TRBV7-9
size: NA
D: NA
DNA: TGTGCCAGCAGCAGACTAGGATCTTCAAACCCTCCAGATACGCAGTATTTT
CDR3: CASSRLGSSNPPDTQYF

J: TRBJ2-7
V: TRBV11-3
size: NA
D: TRBD1
DNA: TGTGCCAGCAGCGAAGACAGGGACCACGAGCAGTACTTC
CDR3: CASSEDRDHEQYF

J: TRBJ2-7
V: TRBV7-2
size: NA
D: TRBD1
DNA: TGTGCCAGCAGCTTAGTTCCAGGGGGACACGAGCAGTACTTC
CDR3: CASSLVPGGHEQYF

J: TRBJ2-3
V: TRBV18
size: NA
D: NA
DNA: TGTGCCAGCTCACCACCAGGGATGGATACGCAGTATTTT
CDR3: CASSPPGMDTQYF